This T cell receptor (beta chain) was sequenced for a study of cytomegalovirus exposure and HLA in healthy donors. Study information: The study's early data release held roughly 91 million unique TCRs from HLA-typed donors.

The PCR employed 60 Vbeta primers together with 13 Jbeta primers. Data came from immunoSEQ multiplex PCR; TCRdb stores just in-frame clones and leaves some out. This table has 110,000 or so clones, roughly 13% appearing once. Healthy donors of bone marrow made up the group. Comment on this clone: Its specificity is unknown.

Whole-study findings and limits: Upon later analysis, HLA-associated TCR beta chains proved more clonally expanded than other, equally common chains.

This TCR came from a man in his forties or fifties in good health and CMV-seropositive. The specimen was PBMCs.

As DNA, the CDR3 is TGCGCCAGCAGCTCATCCGGACAGGGGTCCCGAGAGACCCAGTACTTC. Protein sequence: CASSSSGQGSRETQYF. The chain has TRBV5-1 and TRBJ2-5, with TRBD1 matching over 9 bases. The junction had 10 bases not matched to a gene; V was cut back by 3 bases and J by 4 bases. In germline, CDR1 is SGHRS, CDR2 YFSETQ. The CDR3 is 16 amino acids.